This T cell receptor (beta chain) was captured by sequencing in a study of blood T cell repertoires in COVID-19. The ends were cut back, 4 bases at V and 1 base at J, with 22 bases in the middle. The CDR3 covers 18 residues. From germline, CDR1 is MNHNS and CDR2 SASEGT. Measured with immunoSEQ multiplex PCR; TCRdb has only the in-frame clones, and not every one. The data contain under 250,000 clones, roughly nine tenths of them singletons. The sequence was obtained from a middle-aged man with acute or convalescent COVID-19. Sequenced: peripheral blood. The chain recombines TRBV6-1 with TRBJ1-1; D may be TRBD1 (5 bases). DNA for the CDR3: TGTGCCAGCAGTGCCCCCCGAACCGGGGCGCGGGGGAACACTGAAGCTTTCTTT. Its protein is CASSAPRTGARGNTEAFF.